The 22 T cell receptor beta chains below all came from one sample that was sequenced in a study of human T cells and chemical hapten exposure. Time point specified: patch test 3, about 24 weeks after DPC sensitization. Stated treatment: therapeutic diphenylcyclopropenone sensitization with weekly scalp DPC. In TCRdb, the RACE reads were re-called with MiXCR into one record per CDR3 protein. The data hold 95,000 to 150,000 distinct CDR3 sequences, with around 10% observed a single time. Sequences were derived from whole blood, sampled in connection with sensitization to the hapten diphenylcyclopropenone (DPC). The receptor set was obtained from a woman between 45 and 60 years old with alopecia areata. Some clones in this sample may be carry-over from other donors' samples.

This clonotype was seen a few times. This chain links TRBV20-1 with TRBJ1-1; 7 bases are shared with TRBD1. The J segment lost 5 bases and the V segment lost 5 bases, leaving 11 bases of the junction unmatched. The germline gives CDR1 DFQATT, CDR2 SNEGSKA (reference sequence). The CDR3 is 14 residues long. CDR3 sequence: CSAENRQGKTEAFF. CDR3 nucleotides: TGCAGTGCTGAGAACAGACAGGGAAAAACTGAAGCTTTCTTT.

DNA for the CDR3: TGCAGCGTTCCCTCGGGCAGACGTTATGGCTACACCTTC. It codes for CSVPSGRRYGYTF. This sequence joins TRBV29-1 and TRBJ1-2; D unresolved. From germline, CDR1 is SQVTM and CDR2 ANQGSEA. Between the trimmed V and J ends, which lost 5 bases and 5 bases, there was a span of 15 bases. This CDR3 is 13 amino acids long.

The gene calls are TRBV4-1 and TRBJ2-5; D remains unclear. V lost 4 bases, J lost 5 bases, and 14 bases lay in between. Germline loops: CDR1 MGHRA, CDR2 YSYEKL. The CDR3 length is 14 residues. The CDR3 DNA follows: TGCGCCAGCAGCCGACTTCCCCCGGAGGAGACCCAGTACTTC. Translation: CASSRLPPEETQYF.

This clonotype has a count of ten or more. The J gene is TRBJ1-4, the V gene TRBV12-3 or TRBV12-4, with TRBD1 as a possible D gene (5 bases). The CDR3 sequence is 15 residues long. Trimming removed 3 bases from V and 4 bases from J, with 12 bases in between. CDR3 in amino acids: CASSLMAGYNEKLFF. CDR3 DNA: TGTGCCAGCAGTTTGATGGCAGGGTATAATGAAAAACTGTTTTTT.

The sample holds a few counts of this clonotype. This rearrangement joins TRBV5-1 to TRBJ2-3; maybe TRBD2 (6 bases). V was shortened by 3 bases and J by 1 base, with 9 bases between the two germline ends. From germline, CDR1 is SGHRS and CDR2 YFSETQ. CDR3 length: 14 residues. CDR3 DNA sequence: TGCGCCAGCAGCTCCAGGAGGGGCACAGATACGCAGTATTTT. Its translation is CASSSRRGTDTQYF.

This clonotype has just a few counts. The genes are TRBV29-1 and TRBJ2-1; unclear D gene. CDR1 and CDR2 from the germline V gene are SQVTM and ANQGSEA. V lost 1 base and J 0 bases, leaving 10 bases between the germline ends. This CDR3 comprises 15 residues. The CDR3: CSVEGSGRSYNEQFF. CDR3 nucleotides: TGCAGCGTTGAAGGTTCGGGCCGCTCCTACAATGAGCAGTTCTTC.

The chain couples TRBV12-3 or TRBV12-4 to TRBJ2-2; D is ambiguous. The CDR3 covers 13 residues. V lost 3 bases and J 6 bases, leaving 8 bases between the germline ends. DNA of the CDR3: TGTGCCAGCAGTTTTCGGGTGGCCGGGGAGCTGTTTTTT. Its translation is CASSFRVAGELFF.

There are a few counts of this clonotype. The chain joins TRBV29-1 to TRBJ1-1; 9 positions agree with TRBD1. This CDR3 has 14 residues. Germline loops: CDR1 SQVTM, CDR2 ANQGSEA. Trimming at V came to 0 bases and at J to 6 bases, leaving 5 bases not matched to a gene. As DNA, the CDR3 is TGCAGCGTTGAAGACGGGACAGGGAGGGCTGAAGCTTTCTTT. Translating it yields CSVEDGTGRAEAFF. The entire variable domain, with the rest obtained from reference TRBV29-1 and TRBJ1-1, is as follows: SAVISQKPSRDICQRGTSLTIQCQVDSQVTMMFWYRQQPGQSLTLIATANQGSEATYESGFVIDKFPISRPNLTFSTLTVSNMSPEDSSIYLCSVEDGTGRAEAFFGQGTRLTVV.

This clonotype was observed many times. V is TRBV20-1 and J is TRBJ2-7; 9 nucleotides line up with TRBD1. In germline, CDR1 is DFQATT, CDR2 SNEGSKA (reference sequence). The CDR3 extends over 16 amino acids. V shed 0 bases and J 2 bases; nucleotides not matched to a gene: 8. The CDR3 region is CSARDPMGQGPYEQYF. Here the CDR3 DNA reads TGCAGTGCTAGAGATCCCATGGGACAGGGACCCTACGAGCAGTACTTC.

This clonotype was observed a few times. This rearrangement joins TRBV28 to TRBJ1-6; D perhaps matches TRBD1 (6 bases). In germline, CDR1 is MDHEN, CDR2 SYDVKM. This CDR3 has 13 amino acids. V was pared by 3 bases and J by 15 bases, with 15 bases between. Here the CDR3 reads CASSFMDRADLHF. The CDR3 nucleotides are TGTGCCAGCAGTTTTATGGACAGAGCCGACCTCCACTTT.

This clonotype has just a few counts. The chain has TRBV12-5 and TRBJ2-3; 9 bases are shared with TRBD1. Germline-derived CDR1 and CDR2 are LGHNT and FRNRAP. V shed 5 bases and J 4 bases; nucleotides not matched to a gene: 13. The CDR3 length is 17 residues. CDR3 in amino acids: CASGARGRTGAADTQYF. In nucleotides, the CDR3 is TGTGCTAGTGGTGCCCGAGGACGGACAGGGGCCGCAGATACGCAGTATTTT.

This clonotype was detected many times. V usage is TRBV20-1 and J usage is TRBJ2-5; TRBD2 agrees at 14 bases. Germline loops: CDR1 DFQATT, CDR2 SNEGSKA (reference sequence). This CDR3 is 15 amino acids long. V was pared by 3 bases and J by 5 bases, with 5 bases of the junction left unmatched. The CDR3 loop is CSARSTSGGGETQYF. In DNA form, the CDR3 reads TGCAGTGCTAGGTCGACTAGCGGGGGGGGGGAGACCCAGTACTTC.

As concerns this clonotype: The missing conserved phenylalanine or tryptophan at the end of this CDR3 makes a read error likely. The V gene is TRBV29-1, the J gene TRBJ2-2; possible D gene TRBD1, 6 bases. CDR1 is SQVTM, CDR2 ANQGSEA, per germline. With 7 bases removed from V and 1 base from J, the gap between germline ends came to 10 bases. This CDR3 comprises 13 residues. CDR3: CSDKTGNTGELFL. The CDR3 region has the DNA TGCAGCGACAAGACAGGGAACACCGGGGAGCTGTTTTTA.

This chain uses TRBV7-6 with TRBJ1-1; 8 bases agree with TRBD1. The CDR3 spans 14 residues. Germline assignment: CDR1 SGHVS and CDR2 FNYEAQ. V lost 5 bases and J lost 5; bases outside the gene matches: 7. Written as DNA, the CDR3 is TGTGCCAGCAGCACCCGGACAGGGAGTACTGAAGCTTTCTTT. Protein sequence: CASSTRTGSTEAFF.

This chain uses TRBV5-1 with TRBJ1-1; no reliable D call. Germline V lookup: CDR1 SGHRS, CDR2 YFSETQ. The CDR3 has 14 amino acids. Trimming pared 0 bases from V and 11 bases from J, leaving 17 bases between. The CDR3: CASSLEASILGAFF. The DNA for the CDR3 is TGCGCCAGCAGCTTGGAGGCCAGTATCCTTGGGGCTTTCTTT.

This clonotype was counted many times. V usage is TRBV7-2 and J usage is TRBJ2-7; D is possibly TRBD1 or TRBD2 (6 bases each). Germline V CDR1 and CDR2: SGHTA, FQGNSA. CDR3 length: 14 residues. The V and J ends lost 5 bases and 3 bases respectively, with 14 bases between them. This CDR3 reads CASSPAGHFYEQYF. CDR3 sequence (DNA): TGTGCCAGCAGCCCCGCGGGACACTTCTACGAGCAGTACTTC.

This clonotype was seen at least ten times. The rearrangement links TRBV7-6 to TRBJ1-4; 7 bases agree with TRBD1. J gave up 5 bases and V 1 base, and 4 bases lay outside the gene matches. The CDR3 loop spans 15 amino acids. Looked up from germline, CDR1 is SGHVS and CDR2 is FNYEAQ. CDR3 sequence reads: CASSLGTGGNEKLFF. The DNA for the CDR3 is TGTGCCAGCAGCTTAGGGACAGGTGGAAATGAAAAACTGTTTTTT.

The chain carries TRBV12-3 or TRBV12-4 and TRBJ1-2; TRBD1 might be the D (5 bases). The CDR3 is 14 amino acids. The V gene lost 3 bases and the J gene lost 4 bases, with 12 bases spanning the gap. CDR3 region: CASSLGQVAYGYTF. CDR3 in DNA: TGTGCCAGCAGTTTGGGGCAGGTCGCCTATGGCTACACCTTC.

This sequence joins TRBV27 and TRBJ2-3; either TRBD1 or TRBD2 may supply D (5 bases each). V was clipped by 2 bases and J by 2 bases, with 17 bases between them. Looked up from germline, CDR1 is MNHEY and CDR2 is SMNVEV (reference sequence). The CDR3 is made up of 17 amino acids. The CDR3 here is CASSLGSRGEYTDTQYF. As DNA, the CDR3 is TGTGCCAGCAGTTTAGGGAGCAGAGGGGAATACACAGATACGCAGTATTTT.

The rearrangement uses TRBV7-9 and TRBJ2-1; 13 bases map to TRBD2. After removal of 6 bases from V and 2 bases from J, the junction contained 4 bases not matched to a gene. Germline V CDR1 and CDR2: SEHNR, FQNEAQ (reference sequence). The CDR3 is 16 amino acids. For the CDR3, the DNA is TGTGCCAGCAGGGGAACTAGCGGGAGGGCCTACAATGAGCAGTTCTTC. This gives the protein CASRGTSGRAYNEQFF.

V gene TRBV20-1 combines with J gene TRBJ2-3; unclear D gene. The CDR3 runs 9 residues. Trimming removed 8 bases at V and 10 bases at J, with 10 bases between. CDR1 DFQATT and CDR2 SNEGSKA come from the germline V gene (reference sequence). The CDR3 DNA sequence: TGCAGTACACCTCTCGCGCAGTATTTT. Translating it yields CSTPLAQYF.

The table lists this clonotype with a few counts. This rearrangement joins TRBV20-1 to TRBJ1-4, with D tentatively TRBD1 (5 bases). V was pared by 6 bases and J by 7 bases, with 21 bases between. Germline V CDR1 and CDR2: DFQATT, SNEGSKA (reference sequence). This CDR3 contains 15 residues. This CDR3 is CSASGTRWEAEKLFF. CDR3 coding DNA: TGCAGTGCAAGCGGGACGCGGTGGGAGGCTGAAAAACTGTTTTTT.